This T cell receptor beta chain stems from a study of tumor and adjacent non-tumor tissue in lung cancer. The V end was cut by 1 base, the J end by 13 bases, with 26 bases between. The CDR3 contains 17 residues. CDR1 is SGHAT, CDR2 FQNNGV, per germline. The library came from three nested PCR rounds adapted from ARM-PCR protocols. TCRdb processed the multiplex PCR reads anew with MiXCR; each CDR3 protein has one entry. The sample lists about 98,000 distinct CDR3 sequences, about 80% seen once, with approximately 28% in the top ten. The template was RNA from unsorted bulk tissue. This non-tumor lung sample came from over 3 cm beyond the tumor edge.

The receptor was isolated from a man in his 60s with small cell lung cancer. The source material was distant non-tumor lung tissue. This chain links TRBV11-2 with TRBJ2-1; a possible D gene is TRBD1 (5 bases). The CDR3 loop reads CASSLATAQSSYNGQFF. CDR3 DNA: TGTGCCAGCAGCTTAGCGACAGCCCAGAGCTCCTACAATGGTCAGTTCTTC.